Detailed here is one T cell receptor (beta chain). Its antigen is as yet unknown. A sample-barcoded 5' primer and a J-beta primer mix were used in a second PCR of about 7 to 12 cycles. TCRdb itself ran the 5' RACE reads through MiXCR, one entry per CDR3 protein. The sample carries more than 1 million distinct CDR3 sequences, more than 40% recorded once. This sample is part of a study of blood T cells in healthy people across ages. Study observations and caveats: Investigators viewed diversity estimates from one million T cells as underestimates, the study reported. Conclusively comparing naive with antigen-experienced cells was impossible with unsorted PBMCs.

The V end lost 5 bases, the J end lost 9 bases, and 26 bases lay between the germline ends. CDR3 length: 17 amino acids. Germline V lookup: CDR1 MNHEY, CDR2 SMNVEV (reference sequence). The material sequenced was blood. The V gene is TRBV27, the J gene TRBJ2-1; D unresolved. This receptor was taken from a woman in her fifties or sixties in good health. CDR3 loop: CASSPSRRQRSFIEQFF. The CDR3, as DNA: TGTGCCAGCAGTCCGTCTCGCCGGCAGCGATCCTTCATTGAGCAGTTCTTC.